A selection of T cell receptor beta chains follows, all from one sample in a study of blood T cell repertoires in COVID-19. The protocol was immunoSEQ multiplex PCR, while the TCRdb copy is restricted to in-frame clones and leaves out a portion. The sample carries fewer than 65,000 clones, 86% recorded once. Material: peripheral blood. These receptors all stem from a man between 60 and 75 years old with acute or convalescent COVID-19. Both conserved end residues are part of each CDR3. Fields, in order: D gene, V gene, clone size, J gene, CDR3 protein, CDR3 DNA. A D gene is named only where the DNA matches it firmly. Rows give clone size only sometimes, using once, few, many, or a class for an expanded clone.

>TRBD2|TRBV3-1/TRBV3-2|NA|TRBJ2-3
CASSPIGLAGVIDTQYF
TGTGCCAGCAGCCCTATCGGACTAGCGGGAGTGATAGATACGCAGTATTTT
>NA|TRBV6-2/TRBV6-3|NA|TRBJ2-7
CASSANLTPYEQYF
TGTGCCAGCAGTGCTAACCTAACCCCCTACGAGCAGTACTTC
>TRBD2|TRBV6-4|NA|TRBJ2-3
CASRGLAGGTDTQYF
TGTGCCAGCAGAGGACTAGCGGGGGGCACAGATACGCAGTATTTT
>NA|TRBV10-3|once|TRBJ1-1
CAIRTEEGKNTEAFF
TGTGCCATCCGTACCGAGGAGGGGAAGAACACTGAAGCTTTCTTT
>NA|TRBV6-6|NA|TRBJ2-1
CASSYETSSYNEQFF
TGTGCCAGCAGTTACGAGACTAGCTCCTACAATGAGCAGTTCTTC
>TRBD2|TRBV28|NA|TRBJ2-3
CATQDSGGPDTQYF
TGTGCCACCCAGGACAGCGGGGGACCGGATACGCAGTATTTT
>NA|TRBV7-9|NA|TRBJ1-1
CASSLGRLGTEAFF
TGTGCCAGCAGCTTAGGGAGGTTGGGCACTGAAGCTTTCTTT
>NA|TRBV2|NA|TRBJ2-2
CASSVSDSDFNTGELFF
TGTGCCAGCAGTGTGTCCGACAGCGATTTTAACACCGGGGAGCTGTTTTTT
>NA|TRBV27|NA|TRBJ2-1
CASSLFSRGGRRNEQFF
TGTGCCAGCAGTTTATTTTCGCGCGGGGGCAGAAGGAATGAGCAGTTCTTC
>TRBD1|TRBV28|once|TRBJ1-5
CASLDRAQPQHF
TGTGCCAGCCTGGACAGGGCTCAGCCCCAGCATTTT
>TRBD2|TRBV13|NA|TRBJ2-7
CASSQKREGDYEQYF
TGTGCCAGCAGCCAAAAGCGGGAGGGAGACTACGAGCAGTACTTC
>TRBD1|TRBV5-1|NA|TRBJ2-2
CASSFFQGAAGANTGELFF
TGCGCCAGCAGCTTTTTTCAGGGGGCGGCCGGGGCGAACACCGGGGAGCTGTTTTTT
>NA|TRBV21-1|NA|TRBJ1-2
CASSNGIGSPNYGYTF
TGTGCCAGCAGCAACGGTATTGGTTCACCTAACTATGGCTACACCTTC
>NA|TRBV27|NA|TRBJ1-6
CASSLVTGLKLSSYNSPLHF
TGTGCCAGCAGTTTAGTGACAGGCCTTAAACTGAGCTCCTATAATTCACCCCTCCACTTT
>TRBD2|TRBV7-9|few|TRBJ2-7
CASSLVLGGGEQYF
TGTGCCAGCAGCTTAGTGCTAGGCGGGGGTGAGCAGTACTTC
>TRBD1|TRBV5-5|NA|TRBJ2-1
CASSFQGDEQFF
TGTGCCAGCAGCTTTCAGGGGGATGAGCAGTTCTTC
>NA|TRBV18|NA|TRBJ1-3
CASSPPIQLKSGNTIYF
TGTGCCAGCTCACCACCTATCCAACTAAAGTCTGGAAACACCATATATTTT
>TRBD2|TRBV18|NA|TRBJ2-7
CASSLRLAGGVYEQYF
TGTGCCAGCTCACTACGACTAGCGGGAGGTGTCTACGAGCAGTACTTC
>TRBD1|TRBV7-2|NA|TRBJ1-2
CASSLTGGGYTF
TGTGCCAGCAGCTTGACAGGGGGAGGCTACACCTTC
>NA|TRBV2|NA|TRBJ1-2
CASSAPEGRPPYGYTF
TGTGCCAGCAGTGCCCCCGAGGGCAGGCCACCCTATGGCTACACCTTC
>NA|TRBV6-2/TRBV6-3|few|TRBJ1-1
CASSYTEKRNTEAFF
TGTGCCAGCAGTTACACAGAGAAAAGGAACACTGAAGCTTTCTTT
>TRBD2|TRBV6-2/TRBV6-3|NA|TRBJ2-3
CASSPKAGGSATQYF
TGTGCCAGCAGCCCCAAAGCGGGAGGGTCTGCTACGCAGTATTTT
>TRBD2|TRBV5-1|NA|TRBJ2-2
CASTLAGANTGELFF
TGCGCCAGCACCTTAGCGGGAGCGAACACCGGGGAGCTGTTTTTT
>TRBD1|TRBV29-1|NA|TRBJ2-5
CSVGTDQETQYF
TGCAGCGTCGGGACAGACCAAGAGACCCAGTACTTC